Sequencing of this T cell receptor (beta chain) was carried out in a study of PD-L1 blockade in urothelial cancer. Study at large: Bladder-origin urothelial cancer in males covered about 90% of the roughly 30 patients. Prior regimens of chemotherapy numbered 0 to 3 per patient. Investigators checked blood 3 weeks (second dose) and 6 weeks after treatment start. The study's findings and limits: A below-median TCR clonality in blood before treatment predicted better survival.

This clone was detected a few times. Its cognate antigen is unknown. Assay: immunoSEQ multiplex PCR; the TCRdb copy retains only in-frame clones and omits some. The profile shows 95,000 to 100,000 clones, more than 75% of them singletons. The CDR3 length is 14 residues. After removal of 3 bases from V and 4 bases from J, the junction contained 4 bases not matched to a gene. Germline CDR1 is WNHNN and CDR2 is SYGVQD (reference sequence). Noted time point: pretreatment peripheral blood. The gene calls are TRBV10-1 and TRBJ1-2; 8 bases fit TRBD1. Sequences were derived from PBMCs, sampled around atezolizumab (anti-PD-L1) treatment. The clonotype originates from a man between 60 and 70 years old with urothelial cancer. The CDR3 region is CASSESGGCYGYTF. CDR3 DNA: TGCGCCAGCAGTGAATCAGGGGGCTGCTATGGCTACACCTTC.